One and the same sample provided the 23 T cell receptor beta chains below, sequenced in a study of T cell responses to AZD1222 COVID-19 vaccine. The repertoire was sequenced with immunoSEQ multiplex PCR; TCRdb's copy has only in-frame clones and lacks some. The table includes about 76,000 clones, roughly 90% detected once. Sequenced material: peripheral blood, taken on day 0 of AZD1222 vaccination. The receptor source for this set is an adult in good health.

The table lists this clone with a few counts. V is TRBV5-1 and J is TRBJ2-7; 11 nucleotides match TRBD1. Germline V gene lookup returns CDR1 SGHRS and CDR2 YFSETQ. The trim removed 4 bases at V and 4 bases at J, leaving 7 bases unmatched. The length of the CDR3 is 15 residues. CDR3 in DNA: TGCGCCAGCAGCACCCTGGGGACAGGGGGGTACGAGCAGTACTTC. Its protein product is CASSTLGTGGYEQYF.

The chain joins TRBV2 to TRBJ1-4, with a weak D call TRBD1 (6 bases). Trimming cost V 8 bases and J 0 bases, with 16 bases left between them. This CDR3 has 16 residues. The germline V gene has CDR1 SNHLY and CDR2 FYNNEI. The CDR3 DNA follows: TGTGCCAGCGGAAAGACAGGCGTTGCAACTAATGAAAAACTGTTTTTT. This codes for CASGKTGVATNEKLFF.

The chain joins TRBV6-5 to TRBJ1-2, with 9 bases identical to TRBD1. The CDR3 runs to 15 residues. V lost 5 bases, J lost 4 bases, and 8 bases stayed unmatched. From germline, CDR1 is MNHEY and CDR2 SVGAGI. The chain's CDR3 is CASSSDRGRAYGYTF. The DNA for the CDR3 is TGTGCCAGCAGTAGCGACAGGGGGAGGGCCTATGGCTACACCTTC.

This clone was found once. The CDR3 nucleotides are TGTGCCAGCAGTTCGCCACACAGGGGGGAACAGCCCCAGCATTTT. Amino acid sequence: CASSSPHRGEQPQHF. V usage is TRBV28 and J usage is TRBJ1-5; 8 nucleotides align to TRBD1. V trimming: 4 bases; J trimming: 7 bases; junction bases outside the gene matches: 9. There are 15 residues in the CDR3. CDR1 is MDHEN, CDR2 SYDVKM, per germline. The full variable domain, rest sourced from reference TRBV28 and TRBJ1-5, is DVKVTQSSRYLVKRTGEKVFLECVQDMDHENMFWYRQDPGLGLRLIYFSYDVKMKEKGDIPEGYSVSREKKERFSLILESASTNQTSMYLCASSSPHRGEQPQHFGDGTRLSIL.

The chain joins TRBV7-2 to TRBJ2-7, with TRBD2 matching over 10 bases. With 5 bases clipped from V and 6 bases from J, the junction kept 13 bases outside the gene matches. There are 16 residues in the CDR3. Germline CDR1 SGHTA, CDR2 FQGNSA. CDR3 sequence: CASSEDLASGSREQYF. The CDR3 region has the DNA TGTGCCAGCAGCGAGGATTTGGCTAGCGGGAGCCGCGAGCAGTACTTC.

J is TRBJ2-1 and V is TRBV5-6; 7 nucleotides align to TRBD1. Germline assignment: CDR1 SGHDT and CDR2 YYEEEE. V was clipped by 6 bases and J by 8 bases; unmatched bases: 14. The CDR3 consists of 15 residues. The DNA for the CDR3 is TGTGCCAGCATCGGGACAGCTAGTTGGTCCTATGAGCAGTTCTTC. This sequence encodes CASIGTASWSYEQFF.

This rearrangement joins TRBV7-2 to TRBJ1-2; possible D gene TRBD1, 6 bases. The CDR3 covers 14 residues. The germline gives CDR1 SGHTA, CDR2 FQGNSA. V dropped 3 bases and J dropped 7 bases, with 15 bases sitting between them. The CDR3: CASSFGPDSGGYTF. CDR3 nucleotides: TGTGCCAGCAGCTTTGGACCGGACAGCGGTGGCTACACCTTC. Using reference TRBV7-2 and TRBJ1-2 for the parts outside the CDR3, the full variable domain is GAGVSQSPSNKVTEKGKDVELRCDPISGHTALYWYRQSLGQGLEFLIYFQGNSAPDKSGLPSDRFSAERTGGSVSTLTIQRTQQEDSAVYLCASSFGPDSGGYTFGSGTRLTVV.

The V gene is TRBV19, the J gene TRBJ2-7; TRBD1 might be the D (6 bases). CDR3 length: 14 residues. The V gene lost 6 bases and the J gene lost 4 bases, with 16 bases spanning the gap. Germline assignment: CDR1 LNHDA and CDR2 SQIVND (reference sequence). This CDR3 reads CASRGAHTGYEQYF. The CDR3, as DNA: TGTGCCAGTAGGGGAGCACACACAGGGTACGAGCAGTACTTC.

The V call is TRBV5-1, the J call TRBJ1-4; 7 bases agree with TRBD1. The CDR3 has 18 residues. The V and J ends lost 3 bases and 4 bases, in that order; junction bases with no gene match: 15. Germline V CDR1 and CDR2: SGHRS, YFSETQ. The CDR3 DNA reads TGCGCCAGCAGCTCCGTGCCCGCCCAGACAGGGCGTAATGAAAAACTGTTTTTT. Its protein product is CASSSVPAQTGRNEKLFF.

The V call is TRBV7-8, the J call TRBJ1-3; D not resolved. The V gene lost 5 bases and the J gene lost 0 bases, with 8 bases spanning the gap. Per germline, CDR1 SGHVS and CDR2 FQNEAQ. The CDR3 length is 14 residues. The CDR3 region has the DNA TGTGCCAGCAGCCGACCGTCCTCTGGAAACACCATATATTTT. It codes for CASSRPSSGNTIYF.

V is TRBV9 and J is TRBJ2-5; D might be TRBD1 (7 bases). The CDR3 has 16 amino acids. The V gene lost 3 bases and the J gene lost 5 bases, with 20 bases spanning the gap. CDR1 is SGDLS, CDR2 YYNGEE, per germline. CDR3 protein: CASSASTASGGETQYF. The CDR3 nucleotides read TGTGCCAGCAGCGCCTCCACTGCGTCAGGGGGGGAGACCCAGTACTTC.

This chain links TRBV3-1 (or the pseudogene TRBV3-2) with TRBJ2-7; D unclear. The CDR3 is 14 residues long. V lost 4 bases and J 1 base, leaving 11 bases between the germline ends. Germline V gives CDR1 LGHDT, CDR2 YNNKEL (reference sequence). CDR3 coding DNA: TGTGCCAGCAGCCTCGCCTTGGGATCCTACGAGCAGTACTTC. Translating gives CASSLALGSYEQYF.

V usage is TRBV5-1 and J usage is TRBJ2-1; D uncertain. Trimming pared 5 bases from V and 2 bases from J, leaving 14 bases between. Germline CDR1 and CDR2: SGHRS and YFSETQ. This CDR3 comprises 15 residues. The CDR3 DNA follows: TGCGCCAGCAGGCCCTATGCTACAACCTACAATGAGCAGTTCTTC. Protein product: CASRPYATTYNEQFF.

V is TRBV7-3 and J is TRBJ2-3; 8 positions agree with TRBD1. CDR3 length: 15 amino acids. Trimming removed 5 bases from V and 0 bases from J; junction bases left unmatched: 4. The germline V gene has CDR1 SGHTA and CDR2 FQGTGA. CDR3 sequence reads: CASSLGQVSTDTQYF. In DNA, the CDR3 is TGTGCCAGCAGCCTGGGACAGGTTAGCACAGATACGCAGTATTTT.

The table lists this clone with a count of one. In DNA form, the CDR3 reads TGTGCCAGCGCTGTACAGGGCCTCAGCGGCTACACCTTC. Protein: CASAVQGLSGYTF. The gene calls are TRBV2 and TRBJ1-2, with D perhaps matching TRBD1 (6 bases). The CDR3 totals 13 residues. Germline V gene data show CDR1 as SNHLY and CDR2 as FYNNEI. Trimming left V 8 bases short and J 8 bases short, with 18 bases between.

The chain joins TRBV6-5 to TRBJ2-1, with a possible D match to TRBD2 (5 bases). The ends were cut back, 0 bases at V and 5 bases at J, with 14 bases in the middle. The CDR3 is made up of 16 amino acids. Germline lookup yields CDR1 MNHEY and CDR2 SVGAGI. CDR3 sequence: CASSYSARWENNEQFF. The CDR3 region has the DNA TGTGCCAGCAGTTACTCGGCTCGCTGGGAGAACAATGAGCAGTTCTTC.

The V call is TRBV30, the J call TRBJ1-2; 8 bases match TRBD1. The germline gives CDR1 GTSNPN, CDR2 SVGIG (reference sequence). CDR3 length equals 14 residues. The trim removed 5 bases at V and 6 bases at J, leaving 11 bases unmatched. This CDR3 reads CAWDAGGPSNGYTF. DNA of the CDR3: TGTGCCTGGGACGCAGGGGGCCCCTCGAATGGCTACACCTTC.

The chain has TRBV11-3 and TRBJ2-3, with D tentatively TRBD2 (6 bases). The germline gives CDR1 SGHNT, CDR2 YENEEA. Trimming took 3 bases from V and 3 from J, leaving 16 bases between them. The length of the CDR3 is 16 residues. The CDR3 reads CASSFGGTGWTDTQYF. The CDR3 nucleotides are TGTGCCAGCAGCTTTGGGGGGACTGGTTGGACAGATACGCAGTATTTT.

The rearrangement joins TRBV7-8 to TRBJ1-4; a possible D gene is TRBD1 (6 bases). The CDR3 runs 15 residues. V lost 3 bases to trimming and J lost 5 bases, with 13 bases between them. Germline CDR1 SGHVS, CDR2 FQNEAQ. The DNA for the CDR3 is TGTGCCAGCAGCTTTCCCAGGGGAGGAAATGAAAAACTGTTTTTT. Translation: CASSFPRGGNEKLFF. Complete variable domain (other parts from reference TRBV7-8 and TRBJ1-4): GAGVSQSPRYKVAKRGQDVALRCDPISGHVSLFWYQQALGQGPEFLTYFQNEAQLDKSGLPSDRFFAERPEGSVSTLKIQRTQQEDSAVYLCASSFPRGGNEKLFFGSGTQLSVL.

The chain joins TRBV11-2 to TRBJ1-6; tentatively, D is TRBD1 (6 bases). The CDR3 spans 17 residues. Trimming shortened V by 5 bases and J by 2 bases, and 16 bases separated the two germline ends. Germline lookup yields CDR1 SGHAT and CDR2 FQNNGV. CDR3 region: CASSPSGGQAYNSPLHF. CDR3 sequence (DNA): TGTGCCAGCAGCCCTAGCGGGGGGCAGGCCTATAATTCACCCCTCCACTTT.

The chain recombines TRBV4-1 with TRBJ1-1; D not certain. V was cut by 4 bases and J by 3 bases, with 12 bases left in between. CDR1 and CDR2 from the germline V gene are MGHRA and YSYEKL. This CDR3 comprises 14 residues. The CDR3 DNA is TGCGCCAGCAGCCGCTATCAAGGAGACACTGAAGCTTTCTTT. Its translation is CASSRYQGDTEAFF.

The chain links TRBV4-3 to TRBJ2-7, with 9 bases identical to TRBD2. After removal of 0 bases from V and 4 bases from J, the junction contained 7 bases not matched to a gene. This CDR3 contains 16 residues. From germline, CDR1 is LGHNA and CDR2 YSLEER. The CDR3, as DNA: TGCGCCAGCAGCCAAGATTCCGTAGCGGGAGCGTACGAGCAGTACTTC. Its translation: CASSQDSVAGAYEQYF.

The chain carries TRBV11-3 and TRBJ2-7, with TRBD1 as a possible D gene (6 bases). V was shortened by 5 bases and J by 3 bases, with 14 bases between the two germline ends. Germline V gene data show CDR1 as SGHNT and CDR2 as YENEEA. The CDR3 runs to 14 residues. This chain's CDR3 is CASSRQDWDYEQYF. CDR3 nucleotides: TGTGCCAGCAGCCGACAGGACTGGGACTACGAGCAGTACTTC. Based on the CDR3 plus reference TRBV11-3 and TRBJ2-7, the full variable domain is EAGVVQSPRYKIIEKKQPVAFWCNPISGHNTLYWYLQNLGQGPELLIRYENEEAVDDSQLPKDRFSAERLKGVDSTLKIQPAELGDSAVYLCASSRQDWDYEQYFGPGTRLTVT.